This TCR beta chain was obtained from a study of CXCR3-negative and CXCR3-positive naive CD8 T cells. The study's findings and limits: Comparison of naive cells showed more hydrophobic TRB CDR3s in CXCR3-positive than in CXCR3-negative naive cells.

Concerning this clonotype itself: Its antigen is unknown.

Each TRB cDNA library was prepared by 5' RACE (with UMI labels). With the 5' RACE reads reprocessed, TCRdb shows one record per CDR3 protein and no DNA. In total, the table holds roughly 110,000 distinct CDR3 sequences. This CDR3 comprises 15 residues. Germline V gives CDR1 MDHEN, CDR2 SYDVKM. The sequenced sample consisted of naive CXCR3+ CD8+ T cells from blood. Indicated subset: CD45RO-CCR7+CD27+CD95- naive CD8+ T cells expressing CXCR3 (TNR3+). The source is a human donor in good health. Some clones in this sample may be carry-over from other donors' samples. The chain combines TRBV28 with TRBJ2-2; the D gene TCRdb calls, TRBD2, cannot be checked with no DNA. CDR3 loop: CASSLLATNTGELFF.